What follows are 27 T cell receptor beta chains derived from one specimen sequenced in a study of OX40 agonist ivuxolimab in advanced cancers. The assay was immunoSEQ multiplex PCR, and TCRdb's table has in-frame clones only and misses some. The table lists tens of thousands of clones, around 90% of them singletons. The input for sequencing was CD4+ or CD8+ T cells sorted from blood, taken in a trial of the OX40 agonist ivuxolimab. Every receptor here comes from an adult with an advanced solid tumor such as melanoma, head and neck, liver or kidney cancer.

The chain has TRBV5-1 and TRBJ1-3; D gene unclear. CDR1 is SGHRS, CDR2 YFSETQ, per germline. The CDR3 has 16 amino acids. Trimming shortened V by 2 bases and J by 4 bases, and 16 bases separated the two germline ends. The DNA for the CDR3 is TGCGCCAGCAGCTTTGGAGGGCGGACTGCCGGAAACACCATATATTTT. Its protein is CASSFGGRTAGNTIYF.

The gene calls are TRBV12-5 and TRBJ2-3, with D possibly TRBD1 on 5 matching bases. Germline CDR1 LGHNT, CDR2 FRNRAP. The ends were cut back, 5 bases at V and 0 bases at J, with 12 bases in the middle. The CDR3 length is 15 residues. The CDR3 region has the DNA TGTGCTAGTGGTCAAGACAGTCCTAGCACAGATACGCAGTATTTT. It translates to CASGQDSPSTDTQYF.

CDR3: CASRTGLAGSDTQYF. DNA for the CDR3: TGTGCCAGCAGGACCGGACTAGCGGGGTCAGATACGCAGTATTTT. The chain joins TRBV27 to TRBJ2-3; TRBD2 matches at 12 bases. CDR3 length: 15 residues. Looked up from germline, CDR1 is MNHEY and CDR2 is SMNVEV (reference sequence). Germline trimming cut 6 bases from V and 4 bases from J; bases unmatched to any gene: 5.

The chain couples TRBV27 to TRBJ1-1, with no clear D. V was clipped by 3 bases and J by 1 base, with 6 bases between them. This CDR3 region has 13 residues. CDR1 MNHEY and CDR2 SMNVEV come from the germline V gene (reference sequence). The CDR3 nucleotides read TGTGCCAGCAGTTTGGTTGCGAACACTGAAGCTTTCTTT. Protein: CASSLVANTEAFF.

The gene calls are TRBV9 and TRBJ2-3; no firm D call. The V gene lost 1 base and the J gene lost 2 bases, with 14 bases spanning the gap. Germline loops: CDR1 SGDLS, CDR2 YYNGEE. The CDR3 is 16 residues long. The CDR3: CASSVSLDPLTDTQYF. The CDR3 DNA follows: TGTGCCAGCAGCGTAAGTCTGGATCCCCTCACAGATACGCAGTATTTT.

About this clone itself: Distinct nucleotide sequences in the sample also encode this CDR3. The CDR3 nucleotides are TGCAGCGTTGGCCCGGGGGGAAATCAGCCCCAGCATTTT. Protein product: CSVGPGGNQPQHF. The V call is TRBV29-1, the J call TRBJ1-5; a weak D match, TRBD1 (5 bases). CDR3 size: 13 residues. V lost 4 bases, J lost 4 bases, and 11 bases lay in between. Per germline, CDR1 SQVTM and CDR2 ANQGSEA. The full variable domain, completed using reference TRBV29-1 and TRBJ1-5, is SAVISQKPSRDICQRGTSLTIQCQVDSQVTMMFWYRQQPGQSLTLIATANQGSEATYESGFVIDKFPISRPNLTFSTLTVSNMSPEDSSIYLCSVGPGGNQPQHFGDGTRLSIL.

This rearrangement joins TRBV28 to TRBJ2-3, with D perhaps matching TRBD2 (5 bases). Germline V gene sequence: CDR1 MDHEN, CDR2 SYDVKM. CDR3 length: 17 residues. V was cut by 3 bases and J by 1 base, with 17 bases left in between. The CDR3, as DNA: TGTGCCAGCAGTTTTGGAGACGGGGTATACGGCACAGATACGCAGTATTTT. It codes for CASSFGDGVYGTDTQYF.

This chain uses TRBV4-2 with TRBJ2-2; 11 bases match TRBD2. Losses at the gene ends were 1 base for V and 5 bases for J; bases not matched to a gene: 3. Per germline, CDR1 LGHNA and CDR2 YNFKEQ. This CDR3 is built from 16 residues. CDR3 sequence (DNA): TGTGCCAGCAGCCAAGTGCTAGCGGGAGGAACCGGGGAGCTGTTTTTT. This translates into CASSQVLAGGTGELFF.

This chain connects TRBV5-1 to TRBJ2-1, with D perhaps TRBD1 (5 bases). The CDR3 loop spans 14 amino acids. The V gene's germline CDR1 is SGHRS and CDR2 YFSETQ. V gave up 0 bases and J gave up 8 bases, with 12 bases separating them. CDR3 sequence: CASSLVQGSHEQFF. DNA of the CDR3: TGCGCCAGCAGCTTGGTGCAGGGTAGCCATGAGCAGTTCTTC. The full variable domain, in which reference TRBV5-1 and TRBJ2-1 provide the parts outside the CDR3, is KAGVTQTPRYLIKTRGQQVTLSCSPISGHRSVSWYQQTPGQGLQFLFEYFSETQRNKGNFPGRFSGRQFSNSRSEMNVSTLELGDSALYLCASSLVQGSHEQFFGPGTRLTVL.

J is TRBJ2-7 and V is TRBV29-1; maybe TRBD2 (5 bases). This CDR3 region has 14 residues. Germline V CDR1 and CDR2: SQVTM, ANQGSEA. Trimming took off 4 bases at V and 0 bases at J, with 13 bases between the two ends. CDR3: CSVVEVRSSYEQYF. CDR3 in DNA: TGCAGCGTTGTGGAGGTCAGGAGCTCCTACGAGCAGTACTTC.

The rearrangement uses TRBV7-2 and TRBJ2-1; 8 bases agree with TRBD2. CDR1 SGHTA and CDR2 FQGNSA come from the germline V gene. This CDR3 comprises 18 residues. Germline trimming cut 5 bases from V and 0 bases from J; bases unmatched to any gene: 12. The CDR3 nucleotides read TGTGCCAGCAGCCTACAGGCGGGAGGTTTCAGCTCCTACAATGAGCAGTTCTTC. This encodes CASSLQAGGFSSYNEQFF.

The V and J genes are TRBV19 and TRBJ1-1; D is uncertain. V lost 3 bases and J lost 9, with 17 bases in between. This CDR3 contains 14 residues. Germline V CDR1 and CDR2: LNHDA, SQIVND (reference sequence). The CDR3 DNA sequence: TGTGCCAGTAGTATTCCAGTACGAGCTCCGAAAGCTTTCTTT. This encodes CASSIPVRAPKAFF. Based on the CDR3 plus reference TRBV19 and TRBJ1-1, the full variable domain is DGGITQSPKYLFRKEGQNVTLSCEQNLNHDAMYWYRQDPGQGLRLIYYSQIVNDFQKGDIAEGYSVSREKKESFPLTVTSAQKNPTAFYLCASSIPVRAPKAFFGQGTRLTVV.

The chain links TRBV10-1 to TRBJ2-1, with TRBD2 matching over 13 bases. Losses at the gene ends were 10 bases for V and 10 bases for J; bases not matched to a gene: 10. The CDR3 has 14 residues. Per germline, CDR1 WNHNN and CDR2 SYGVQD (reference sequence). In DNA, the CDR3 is TGCGCCACCGCCGGGACTAGCGGGATCCAGGAGCAGTTCTTC. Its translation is CATAGTSGIQEQFF.

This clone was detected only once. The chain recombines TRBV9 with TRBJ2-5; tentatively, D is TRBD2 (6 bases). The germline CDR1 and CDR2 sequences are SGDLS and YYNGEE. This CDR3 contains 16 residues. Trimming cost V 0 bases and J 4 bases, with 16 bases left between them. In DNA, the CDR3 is TGTGCCAGCAGCGTAGAGGTTGGGGGGAGCGGAGAGACCCAGTACTTC. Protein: CASSVEVGGSGETQYF.

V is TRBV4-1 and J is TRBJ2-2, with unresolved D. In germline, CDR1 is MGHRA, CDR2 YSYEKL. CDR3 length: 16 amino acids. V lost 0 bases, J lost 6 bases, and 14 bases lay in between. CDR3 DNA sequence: TGCGCCAGCAGCCAAGAAAGTGGGGTGGTCGCCGGGGAGCTGTTTTTT. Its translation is CASSQESGVVAGELFF.

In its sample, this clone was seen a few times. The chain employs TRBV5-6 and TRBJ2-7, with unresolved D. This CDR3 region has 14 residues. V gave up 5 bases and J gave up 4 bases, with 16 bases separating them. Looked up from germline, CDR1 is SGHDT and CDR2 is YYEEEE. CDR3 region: CASRAWSNFYEQYF. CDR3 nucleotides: TGTGCCAGCAGAGCGTGGTCTAACTTTTACGAGCAGTACTTC.

CDR3 residues: CASLTRTGGSDTQYF. CDR3 nucleotides: TGTGCCAGCCTTACGAGGACAGGGGGCAGCGATACGCAGTATTTT. This chain joins TRBV6-5 and TRBJ2-3; 11 bases align to TRBD1. Germline-derived CDR1 and CDR2 are MNHEY and SVGAGI. V dropped 8 bases and J dropped 6; count of bases not matched to a gene: 10. This CDR3 contains 15 residues.

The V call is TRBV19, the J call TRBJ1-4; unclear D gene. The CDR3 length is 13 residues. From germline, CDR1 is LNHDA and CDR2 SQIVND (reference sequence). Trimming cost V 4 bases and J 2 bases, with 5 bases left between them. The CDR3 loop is CASSKGTNEKLFF. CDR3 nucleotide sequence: TGTGCCAGTAGTAAAGGGACTAATGAAAAACTGTTTTTT.

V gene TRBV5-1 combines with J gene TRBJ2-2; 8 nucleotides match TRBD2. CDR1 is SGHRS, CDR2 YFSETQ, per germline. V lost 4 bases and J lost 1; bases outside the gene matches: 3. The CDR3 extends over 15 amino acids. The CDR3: CASSAGLGNTGELFF. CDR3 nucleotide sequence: TGCGCCAGCAGCGCGGGACTAGGGAACACCGGGGAGCTGTTTTTT.

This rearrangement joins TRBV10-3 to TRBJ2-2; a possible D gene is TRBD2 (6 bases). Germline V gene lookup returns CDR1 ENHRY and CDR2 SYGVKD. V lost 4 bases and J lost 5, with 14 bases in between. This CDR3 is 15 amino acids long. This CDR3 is CAISASGTSTGELFF. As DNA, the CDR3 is TGTGCCATCAGTGCCTCCGGGACTTCAACCGGGGAGCTGTTTTTT.

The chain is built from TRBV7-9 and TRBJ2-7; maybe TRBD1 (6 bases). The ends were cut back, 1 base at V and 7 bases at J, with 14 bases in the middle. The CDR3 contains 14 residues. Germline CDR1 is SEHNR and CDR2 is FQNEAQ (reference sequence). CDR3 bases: TGTGCCAGCAGCTTAGGGGCCCAGGGGAAGGAGCAGTACTTC. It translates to CASSLGAQGKEQYF.

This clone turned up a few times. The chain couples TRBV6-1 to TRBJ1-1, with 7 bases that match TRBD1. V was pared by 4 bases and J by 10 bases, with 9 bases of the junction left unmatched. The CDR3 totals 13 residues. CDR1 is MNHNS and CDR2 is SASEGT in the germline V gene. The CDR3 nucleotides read TGTGCCAGCAGTGCGATGACAGGGCGTGCAGCTTTCTTT. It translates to CASSAMTGRAAFF.

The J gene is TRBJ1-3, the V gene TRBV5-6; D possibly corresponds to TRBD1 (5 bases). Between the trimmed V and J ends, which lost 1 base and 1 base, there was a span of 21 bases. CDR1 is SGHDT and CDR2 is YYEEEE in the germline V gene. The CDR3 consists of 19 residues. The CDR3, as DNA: TGTGCCAGCAGCTTGTTCATGACAGACTCCACTTCTTCTGGAAACACCATATATTTT. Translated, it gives CASSLFMTDSTSSGNTIYF.

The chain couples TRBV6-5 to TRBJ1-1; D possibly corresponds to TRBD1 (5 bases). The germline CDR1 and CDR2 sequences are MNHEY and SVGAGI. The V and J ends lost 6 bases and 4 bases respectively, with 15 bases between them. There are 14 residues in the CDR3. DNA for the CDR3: TGTGCCAGCAGACGGCAGGGATACCTCACTGAAGCTTTCTTT. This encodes CASRRQGYLTEAFF.

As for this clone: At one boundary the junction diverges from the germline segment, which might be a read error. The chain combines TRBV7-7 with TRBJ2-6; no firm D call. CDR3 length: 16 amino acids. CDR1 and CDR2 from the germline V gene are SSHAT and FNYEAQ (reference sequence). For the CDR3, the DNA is TGTGCTAGCAGCTTAGGAGCCGGGTCTGGGGCCAACGTCCTGACTTTC. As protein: CASSLGAGSGANVLTF.

The CDR3: CASTLQGTPYGYTF. CDR3 DNA: TGTGCCAGCACCTTACAAGGGACACCCTATGGCTACACCTTC. V usage is TRBV9 and J usage is TRBJ1-2, with a tentative D call TRBD1 (6 bases). Trimming took off 6 bases at V and 4 bases at J, with 16 bases between the two ends. CDR3 size: 14 residues. Germline V gives CDR1 SGDLS, CDR2 YYNGEE.

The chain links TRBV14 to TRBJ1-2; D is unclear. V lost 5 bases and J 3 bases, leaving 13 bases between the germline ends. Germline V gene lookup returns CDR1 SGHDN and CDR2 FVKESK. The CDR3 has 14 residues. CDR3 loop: CASSFGRGYYGYTF. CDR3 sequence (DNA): TGTGCCAGCAGCTTCGGACGTGGGTACTATGGCTACACCTTC.